These 3 T cell receptor beta chains originate from one sample sequenced in a study of beta chain features in type 1 diabetes. cDNA synthesis used the whole RNA isolate, giving expressed TCRB sequences. The assay was immunoSEQ multiplex PCR, and TCRdb's table has in-frame clones only and misses some. The table includes about 620,000 clones, about a sixth detected once. The specimen sequenced was naive CD4+ T cells from blood. The receptors originated from a man younger than 35 in good health.

This rearrangement joins TRBV4-1 to TRBJ2-3; 9 bases align to TRBD1. The ends lost 3 bases at V and 5 bases at J; junction bases unmatched: 6. This CDR3 spans 15 amino acids. Germline loops: CDR1 MGHRA, CDR2 YSYEKL. The chain's CDR3 is CASSHPGTGLDTQYF. The CDR3 nucleotides are TGCGCCAGCAGCCACCCCGGGACAGGGTTAGATACGCAGTATTTT.

V and J are TRBV7-2 and TRBJ2-5; D is uncertain. CDR1 and CDR2 (germline): SGHTA, FQGNSA. The CDR3 is 13 amino acids. Trimming cost V 6 bases and J 5 bases, with 13 bases left between them. The CDR3 sequence: CASRMDLPETQYF. The CDR3 DNA follows: TGTGCCAGCAGGATGGACCTCCCCGAGACCCAGTACTTC.

In this sample, this clone turned up a few times. The rearrangement joins TRBV4-1 to TRBJ2-5; 8 nucleotides match TRBD2. This CDR3 has 15 residues. Trimming cost V 4 bases and J 5 bases; bases outside gene matches: 9. Germline CDR1 MGHRA, CDR2 YSYEKL. CDR3: CASSPGTRESETQYF. The CDR3 DNA reads as TGCGCCAGCAGCCCCGGGACTAGGGAATCGGAGACCCAGTACTTC.